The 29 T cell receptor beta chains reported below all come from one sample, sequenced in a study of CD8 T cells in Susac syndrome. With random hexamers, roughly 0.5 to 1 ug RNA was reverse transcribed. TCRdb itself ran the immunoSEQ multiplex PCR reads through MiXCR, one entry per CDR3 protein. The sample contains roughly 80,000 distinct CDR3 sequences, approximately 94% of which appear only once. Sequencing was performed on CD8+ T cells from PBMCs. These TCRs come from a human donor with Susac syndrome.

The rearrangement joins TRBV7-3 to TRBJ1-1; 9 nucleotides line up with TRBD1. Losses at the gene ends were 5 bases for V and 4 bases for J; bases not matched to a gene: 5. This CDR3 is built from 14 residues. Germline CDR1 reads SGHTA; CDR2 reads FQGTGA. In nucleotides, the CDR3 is TGTGCCAGCAGCGATGGGACAGGGCCCACTGAAGCTTTCTTT. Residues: CASSDGTGPTEAFF.

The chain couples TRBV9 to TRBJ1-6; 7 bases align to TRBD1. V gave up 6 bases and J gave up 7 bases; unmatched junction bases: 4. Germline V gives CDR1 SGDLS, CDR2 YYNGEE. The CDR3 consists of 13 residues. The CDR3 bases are TGTGCCAGCAAAGGGGGCACCAATTCACCCCTCCACTTT. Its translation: CASKGGTNSPLHF.

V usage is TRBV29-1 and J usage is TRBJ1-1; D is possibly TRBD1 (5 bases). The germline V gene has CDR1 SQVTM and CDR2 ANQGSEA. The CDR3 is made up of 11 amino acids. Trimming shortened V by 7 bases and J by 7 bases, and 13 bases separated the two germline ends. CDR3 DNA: TGCAGCGGTCAGGGAGGGAGTGAAGCTTTCTTT. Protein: CSGQGGSEAFF.

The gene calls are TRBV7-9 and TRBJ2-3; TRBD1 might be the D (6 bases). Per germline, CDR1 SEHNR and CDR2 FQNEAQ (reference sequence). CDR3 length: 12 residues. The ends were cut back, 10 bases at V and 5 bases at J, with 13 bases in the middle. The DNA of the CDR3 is TGTGCCATTCCACAGGGTGGAGATACGCAGTATTTT. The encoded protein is CAIPQGGDTQYF. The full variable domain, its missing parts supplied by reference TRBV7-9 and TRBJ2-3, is DTGVSQNPRHKITKRGQNVTFRCDPISEHNRLYWYRQTLGQGPEFLTYFQNEAQLEKSRLLSDRFSAERPKGSFSTLEIQRTEQGDSAMYLCAIPQGGDTQYFGPGTRLTVL.

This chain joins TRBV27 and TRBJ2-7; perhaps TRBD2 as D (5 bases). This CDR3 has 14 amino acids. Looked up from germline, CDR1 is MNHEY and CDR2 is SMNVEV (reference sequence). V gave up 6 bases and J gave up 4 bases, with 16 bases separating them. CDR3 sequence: CASSLSGVKYEQYF. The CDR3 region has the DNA TGTGCCAGCAGCCTCTCCGGGGTGAAATACGAGCAGTACTTC.

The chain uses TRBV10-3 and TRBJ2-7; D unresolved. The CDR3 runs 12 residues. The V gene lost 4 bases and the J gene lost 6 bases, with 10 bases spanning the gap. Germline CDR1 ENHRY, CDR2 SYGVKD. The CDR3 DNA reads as TGTGCCATCAGTGCTTATGGACCCGAGCAGTACTTC. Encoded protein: CAISAYGPEQYF.

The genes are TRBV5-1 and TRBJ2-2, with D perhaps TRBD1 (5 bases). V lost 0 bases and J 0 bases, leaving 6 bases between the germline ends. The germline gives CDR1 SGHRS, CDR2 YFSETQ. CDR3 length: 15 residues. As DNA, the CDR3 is TGCGCCAGCAGCTTGGGCAGGGCGAACACCGGGGAGCTGTTTTTT. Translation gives CASSLGRANTGELFF.

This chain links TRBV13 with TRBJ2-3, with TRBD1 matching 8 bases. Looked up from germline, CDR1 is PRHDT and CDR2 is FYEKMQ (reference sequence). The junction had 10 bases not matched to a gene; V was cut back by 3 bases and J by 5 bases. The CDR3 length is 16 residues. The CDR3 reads CASSLNRGRYEDTQYF. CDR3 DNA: TGTGCCAGCAGCTTGAACAGGGGGAGGTATGAAGATACGCAGTATTTT.

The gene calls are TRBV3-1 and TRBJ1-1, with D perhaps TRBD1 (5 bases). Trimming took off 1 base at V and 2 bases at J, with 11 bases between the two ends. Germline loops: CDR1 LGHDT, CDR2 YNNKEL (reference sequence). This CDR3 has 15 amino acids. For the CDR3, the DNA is TGTGCCAGCAGCCAAGTCTTGTGGGGCAACACTGAAGCTTTCTTT. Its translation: CASSQVLWGNTEAFF.

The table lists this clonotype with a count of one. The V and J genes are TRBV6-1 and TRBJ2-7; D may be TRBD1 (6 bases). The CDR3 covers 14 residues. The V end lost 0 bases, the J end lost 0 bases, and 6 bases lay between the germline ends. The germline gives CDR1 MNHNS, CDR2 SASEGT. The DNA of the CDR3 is TGTGCCAGCAGTGAAGCGGACAGCTCCTACGAGCAGTACTTC. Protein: CASSEADSSYEQYF.

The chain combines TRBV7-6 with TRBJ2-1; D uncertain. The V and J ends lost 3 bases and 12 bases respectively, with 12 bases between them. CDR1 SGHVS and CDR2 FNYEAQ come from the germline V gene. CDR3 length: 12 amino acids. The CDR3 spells CASSFEEGWQFF. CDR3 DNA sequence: TGTGCCAGCAGCTTTGAAGAAGGGTGGCAGTTCTTC.

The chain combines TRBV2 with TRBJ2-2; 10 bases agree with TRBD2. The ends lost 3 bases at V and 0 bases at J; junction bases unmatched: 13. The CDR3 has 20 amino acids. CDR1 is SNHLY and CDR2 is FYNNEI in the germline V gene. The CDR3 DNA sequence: TGTGCCAGCAGTGAGAGGGCAGGGTCCGGGACTAGCGCGAACACCGGGGAGCTGTTTTTT. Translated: CASSERAGSGTSANTGELFF.

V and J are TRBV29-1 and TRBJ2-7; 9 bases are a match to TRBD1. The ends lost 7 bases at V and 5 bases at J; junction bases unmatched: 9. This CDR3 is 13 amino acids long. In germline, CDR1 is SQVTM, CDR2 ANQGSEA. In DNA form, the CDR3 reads TGCAGCGCAGGACGGACAGGGGTACACGAGCAGTACTTC. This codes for CSAGRTGVHEQYF.

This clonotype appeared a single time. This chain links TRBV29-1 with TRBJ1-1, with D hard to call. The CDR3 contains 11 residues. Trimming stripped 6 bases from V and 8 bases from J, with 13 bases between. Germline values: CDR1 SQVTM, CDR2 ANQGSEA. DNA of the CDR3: TGCAGCGTGAGGAGAGGCGAAGAAGCTTTCTTT. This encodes CSVRRGEEAFF.

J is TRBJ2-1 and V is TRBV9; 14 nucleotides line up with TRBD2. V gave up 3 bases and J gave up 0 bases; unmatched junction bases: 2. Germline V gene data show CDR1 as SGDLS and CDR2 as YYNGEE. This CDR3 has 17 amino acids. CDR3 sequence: CASSGGLAGGSYNEQFF. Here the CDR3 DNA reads TGTGCCAGCAGCGGAGGACTAGCGGGGGGCTCCTACAATGAGCAGTTCTTC.

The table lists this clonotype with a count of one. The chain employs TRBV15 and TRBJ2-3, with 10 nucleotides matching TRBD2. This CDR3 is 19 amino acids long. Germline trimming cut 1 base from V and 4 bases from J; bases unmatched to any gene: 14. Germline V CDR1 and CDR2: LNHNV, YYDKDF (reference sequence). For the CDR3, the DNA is TGTGCCACCAGCAGAGGGGTAGAGCGGGGGGGTCCGAGGGCAGATACGCAGTATTTT. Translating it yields CATSRGVERGGPRADTQYF. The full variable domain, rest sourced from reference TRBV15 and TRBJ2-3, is DAMVIQNPRYQVTQFGKPVTLSCSQTLNHNVMYWYQQKSSQAPKLLFHYYDKDFNNEADTPDNFQSRRPNTSFCFLDIRSPGLGDTAMYLCATSRGVERGGPRADTQYFGPGTRLTVL.

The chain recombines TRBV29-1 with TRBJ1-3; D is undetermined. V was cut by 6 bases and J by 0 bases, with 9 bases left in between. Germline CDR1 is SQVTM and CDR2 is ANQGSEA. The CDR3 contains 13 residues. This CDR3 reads CSVNGGSGNTIYF. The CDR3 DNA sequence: TGCAGCGTAAACGGAGGCTCTGGAAACACCATATATTTT.

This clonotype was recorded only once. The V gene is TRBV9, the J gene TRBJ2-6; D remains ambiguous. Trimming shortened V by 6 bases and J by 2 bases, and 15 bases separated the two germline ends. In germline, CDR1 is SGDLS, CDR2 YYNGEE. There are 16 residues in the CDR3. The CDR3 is CASTQRLDAGANVLTF. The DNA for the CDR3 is TGTGCCAGCACCCAACGTCTGGATGCTGGGGCCAACGTCCTGACTTTC.

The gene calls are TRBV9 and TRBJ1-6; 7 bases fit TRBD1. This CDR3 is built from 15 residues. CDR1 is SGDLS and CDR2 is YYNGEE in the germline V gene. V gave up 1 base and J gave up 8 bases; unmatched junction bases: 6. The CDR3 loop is CASSVYQGGYSPLHF. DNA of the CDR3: TGTGCCAGCAGCGTATATCAGGGGGGGTATTCACCCCTCCACTTT.

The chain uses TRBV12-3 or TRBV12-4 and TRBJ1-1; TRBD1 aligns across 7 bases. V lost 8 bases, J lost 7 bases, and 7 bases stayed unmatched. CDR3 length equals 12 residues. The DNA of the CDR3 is TGTGCCAGCGGAGGGGGCTTCGGTGAAGCTTTCTTT. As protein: CASGGGFGEAFF.

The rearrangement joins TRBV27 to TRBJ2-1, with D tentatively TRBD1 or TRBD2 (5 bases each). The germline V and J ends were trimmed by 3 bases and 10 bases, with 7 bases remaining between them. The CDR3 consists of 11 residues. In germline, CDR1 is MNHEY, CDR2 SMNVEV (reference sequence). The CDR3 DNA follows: TGTGCCAGCAGTTTTGGGGGAGAGCAGTTCTTC. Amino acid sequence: CASSFGGEQFF.

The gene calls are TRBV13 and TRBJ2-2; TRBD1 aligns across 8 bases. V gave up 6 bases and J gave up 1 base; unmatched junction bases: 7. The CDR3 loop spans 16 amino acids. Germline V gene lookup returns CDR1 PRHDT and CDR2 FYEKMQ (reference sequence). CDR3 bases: TGTGCCAGCAGTACAGAAGGACAGGGGAACACCGGGGAGCTGTTTTTT. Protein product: CASSTEGQGNTGELFF.

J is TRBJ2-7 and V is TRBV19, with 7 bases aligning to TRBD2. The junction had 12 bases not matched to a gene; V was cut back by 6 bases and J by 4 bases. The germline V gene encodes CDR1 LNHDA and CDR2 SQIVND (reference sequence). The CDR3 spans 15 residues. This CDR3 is CASSSTSSLKYEQYF. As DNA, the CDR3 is TGTGCCAGTAGCTCGACTAGCTCCCTAAAATACGAGCAGTACTTC.

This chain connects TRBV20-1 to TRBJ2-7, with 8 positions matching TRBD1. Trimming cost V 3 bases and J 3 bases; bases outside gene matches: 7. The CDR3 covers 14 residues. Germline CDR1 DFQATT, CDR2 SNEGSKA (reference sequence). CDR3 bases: TGCAGTGCTAGGGACAGGGAACGGTTCTACGAGCAGTACTTC. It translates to CSARDRERFYEQYF.

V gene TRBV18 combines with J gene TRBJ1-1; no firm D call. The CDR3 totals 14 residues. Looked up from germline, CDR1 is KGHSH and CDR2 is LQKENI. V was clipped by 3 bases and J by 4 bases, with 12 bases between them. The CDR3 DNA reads TGTGCCAGCTCACCCGACCCGTCGGGCACTGAAGCTTTCTTT. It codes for CASSPDPSGTEAFF.

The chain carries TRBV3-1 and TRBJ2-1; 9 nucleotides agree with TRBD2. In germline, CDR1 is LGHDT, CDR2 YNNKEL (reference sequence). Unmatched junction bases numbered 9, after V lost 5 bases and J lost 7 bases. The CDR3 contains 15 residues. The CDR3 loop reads CASSVRLAVGNEQFF. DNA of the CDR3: TGTGCCAGCAGCGTTCGACTAGCGGTTGGTAATGAGCAGTTCTTC.

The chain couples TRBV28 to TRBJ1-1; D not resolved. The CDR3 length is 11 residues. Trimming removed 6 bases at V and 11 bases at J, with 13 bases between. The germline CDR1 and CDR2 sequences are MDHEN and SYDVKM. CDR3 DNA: TGTGCCAGCAGCCCCCCGGGTAAGGCTTTCTTT. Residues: CASSPPGKAFF.

In nucleotides, the CDR3 is TGTGCCAGCAGCTTAGTTATCACTGAAGCTTTCTTT. The encoded protein is CASSLVITEAFF. V and J are TRBV7-9 and TRBJ1-1, with no clear D. CDR1 and CDR2 from the germline V gene are SEHNR and FQNEAQ (reference sequence). This CDR3 contains 12 residues. Trimming cost V 1 base and J 4 bases, with 4 bases left between them.

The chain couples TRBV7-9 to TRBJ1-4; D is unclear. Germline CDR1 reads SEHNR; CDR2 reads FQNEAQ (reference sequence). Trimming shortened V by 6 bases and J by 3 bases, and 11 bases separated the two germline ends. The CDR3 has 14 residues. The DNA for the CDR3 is TGTGCCAGCAGGTCGGGGAGGGCTAATGAAAAACTGTTTTTT. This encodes CASRSGRANEKLFF.